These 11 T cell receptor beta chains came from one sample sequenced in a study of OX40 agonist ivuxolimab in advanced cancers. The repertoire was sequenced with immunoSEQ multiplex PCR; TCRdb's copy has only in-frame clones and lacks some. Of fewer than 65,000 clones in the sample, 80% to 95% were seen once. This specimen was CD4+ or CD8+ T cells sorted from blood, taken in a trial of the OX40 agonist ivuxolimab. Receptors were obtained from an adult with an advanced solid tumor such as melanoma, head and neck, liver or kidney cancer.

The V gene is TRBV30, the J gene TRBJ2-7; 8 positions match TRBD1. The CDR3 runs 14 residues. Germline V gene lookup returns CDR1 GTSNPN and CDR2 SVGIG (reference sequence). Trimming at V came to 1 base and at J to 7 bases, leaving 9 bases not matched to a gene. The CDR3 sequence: CAWSEGQGRQEQYF. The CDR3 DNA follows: TGTGCCTGGAGTGAAGGACAGGGCCGCCAAGAGCAGTACTTC.

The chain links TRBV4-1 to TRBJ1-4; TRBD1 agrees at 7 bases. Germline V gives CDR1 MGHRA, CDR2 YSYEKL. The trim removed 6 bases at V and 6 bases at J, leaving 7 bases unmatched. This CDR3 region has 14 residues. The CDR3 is CASSLDTGDEKLFF. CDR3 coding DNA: TGCGCCAGCAGTCTAGACACAGGGGATGAAAAACTGTTTTTT.

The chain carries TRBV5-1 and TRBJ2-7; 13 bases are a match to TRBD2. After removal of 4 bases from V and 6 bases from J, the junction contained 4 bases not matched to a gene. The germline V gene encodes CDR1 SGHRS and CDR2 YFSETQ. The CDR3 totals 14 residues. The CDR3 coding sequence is TGCGCCAGCAGCGGGACTAGCGGGGTGTTCGAGCAGTACTTC. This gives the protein CASSGTSGVFEQYF.

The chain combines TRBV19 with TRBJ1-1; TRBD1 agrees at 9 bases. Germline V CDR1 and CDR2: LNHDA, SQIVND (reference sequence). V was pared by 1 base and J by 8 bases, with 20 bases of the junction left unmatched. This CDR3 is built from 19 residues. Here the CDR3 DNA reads TGTGCCAGTAGTATAGCTCGATCGGACAGGGGTCTAATTTCTCCCGAAGCTTTCTTT. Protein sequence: CASSIARSDRGLISPEAFF.

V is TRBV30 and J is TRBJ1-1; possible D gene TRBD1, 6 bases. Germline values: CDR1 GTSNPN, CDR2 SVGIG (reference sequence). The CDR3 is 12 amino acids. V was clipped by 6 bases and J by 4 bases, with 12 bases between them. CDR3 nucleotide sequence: TGTGCCTGCAGGGGTTTCGGCACTGAAGCTTTCTTT. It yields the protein CACRGFGTEAFF.

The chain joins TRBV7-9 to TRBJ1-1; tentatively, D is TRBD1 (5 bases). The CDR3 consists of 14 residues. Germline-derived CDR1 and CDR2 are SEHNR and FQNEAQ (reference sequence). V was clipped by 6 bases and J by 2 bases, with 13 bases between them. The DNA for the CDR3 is TGTGCCAGCAGGAAAGGGACGGTAAACACTGAAGCTTTCTTT. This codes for CASRKGTVNTEAFF.

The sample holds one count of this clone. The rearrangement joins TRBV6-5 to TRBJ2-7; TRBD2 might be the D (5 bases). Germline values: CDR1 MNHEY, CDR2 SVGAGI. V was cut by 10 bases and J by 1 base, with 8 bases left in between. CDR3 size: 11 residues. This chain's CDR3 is CATGSSYEQYF. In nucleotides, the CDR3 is TGTGCCACGGGGTCTTCCTACGAGCAGTACTTC.

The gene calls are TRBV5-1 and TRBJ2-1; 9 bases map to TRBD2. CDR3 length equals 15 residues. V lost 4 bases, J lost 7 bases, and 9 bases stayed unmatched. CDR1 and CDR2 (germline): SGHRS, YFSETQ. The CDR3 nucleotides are TGCGCCAGCAGCCTTCTAGCGGGGAAACCAAATGAGCAGTTCTTC. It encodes CASSLLAGKPNEQFF.

CDR3 sequence: CASSLASRDLFTGNTIYF. The CDR3 coding sequence is TGTGCCAGCAGCTTGGCCAGTAGGGATTTGTTTACTGGAAACACCATATATTTT. This rearrangement joins TRBV5-6 to TRBJ1-3; D gene uncertain. The V end was cut by 0 bases, the J end by 2 bases, with 18 bases between. The germline gives CDR1 SGHDT, CDR2 YYEEEE. This CDR3 comprises 18 residues.

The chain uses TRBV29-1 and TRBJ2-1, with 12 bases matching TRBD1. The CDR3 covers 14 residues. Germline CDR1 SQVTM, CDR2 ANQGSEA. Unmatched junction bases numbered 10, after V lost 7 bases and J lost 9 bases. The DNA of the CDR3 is TGCAGCGCCCTCGGGACAGGGGGCAAGGGTGAGCAGTTCTTC. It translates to CSALGTGGKGEQFF.

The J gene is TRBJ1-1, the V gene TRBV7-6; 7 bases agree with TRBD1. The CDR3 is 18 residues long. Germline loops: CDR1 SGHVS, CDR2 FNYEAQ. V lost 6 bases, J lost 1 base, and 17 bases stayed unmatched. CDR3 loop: CASRGSGGALFENTEAFF. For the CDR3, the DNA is TGTGCCAGCAGGGGGTCAGGGGGGGCGCTTTTCGAGAACACTGAAGCTTTCTTT.